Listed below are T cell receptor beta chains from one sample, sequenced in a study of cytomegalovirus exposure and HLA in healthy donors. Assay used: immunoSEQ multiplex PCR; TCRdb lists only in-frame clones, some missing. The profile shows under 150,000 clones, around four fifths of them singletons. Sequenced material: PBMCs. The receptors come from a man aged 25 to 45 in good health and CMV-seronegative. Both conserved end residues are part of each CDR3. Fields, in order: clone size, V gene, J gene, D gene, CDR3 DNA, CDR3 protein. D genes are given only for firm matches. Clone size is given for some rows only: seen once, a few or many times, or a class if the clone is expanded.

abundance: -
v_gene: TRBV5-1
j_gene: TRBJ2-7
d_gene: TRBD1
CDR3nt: TGCGCCAGCAGCTTGAGTGACAGGGGGCTGAACGAGCAGTACTTC
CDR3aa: CASSLSDRGLNEQYF

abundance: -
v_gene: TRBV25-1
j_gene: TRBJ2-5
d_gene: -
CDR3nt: TGTGCCAGCAGTGTTTCTTTGGACTCGTACCAAGAGACCCAGTACTTC
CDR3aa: CASSVSLDSYQETQYF

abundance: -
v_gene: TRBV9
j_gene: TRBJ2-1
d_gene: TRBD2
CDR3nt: TGTGCCAGCAGCGTAGTATCTAGCGGGAGCCCCTTCTTCTTC
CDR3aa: CASSVVSSGSPFFF

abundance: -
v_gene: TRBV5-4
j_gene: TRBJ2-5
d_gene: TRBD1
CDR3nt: TGTGCCAGCACCCTGAATCTACAGGGGCCGAAGACCCAGTACTTC
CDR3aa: CASTLNLQGPKTQYF

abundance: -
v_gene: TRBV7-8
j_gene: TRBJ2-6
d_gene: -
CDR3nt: TGTGCCAGCAGCCTCGGACAGCATTATGGGGCCAACGTCCTGACTTTC
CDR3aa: CASSLGQHYGANVLTF

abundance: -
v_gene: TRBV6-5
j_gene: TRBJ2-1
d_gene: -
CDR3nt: TGTGCCAGCAGTTACGGGCAGTGGTCTTCGGAGCAGTTCTTC
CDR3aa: CASSYGQWSSEQFF

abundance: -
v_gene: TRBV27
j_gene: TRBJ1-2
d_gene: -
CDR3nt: TGTGCCAGCAGTTTAGGGGGGGGGAGTCCCGGCTATGGCTACACCTTC
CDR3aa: CASSLGGGSPGYGYTF

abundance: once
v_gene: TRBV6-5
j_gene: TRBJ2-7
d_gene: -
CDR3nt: TGTGCCAGCAGCTCCCTGCTGGGGGGGGCCAACGAGCAGTACTTC
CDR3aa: CASSSLLGGANEQYF

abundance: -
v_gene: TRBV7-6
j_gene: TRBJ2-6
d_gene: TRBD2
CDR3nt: TGTGCCAGCAGCTTAGAGGCTAGCGGGGGAGTTGGGGCCAACGTCCTGACTTTC
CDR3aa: CASSLEASGGVGANVLTF

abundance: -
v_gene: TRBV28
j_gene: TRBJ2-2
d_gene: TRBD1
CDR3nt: TGTGCCAGCAGTTCGGGACAGGGGGCTGTGATCGGGGAGCTGTTTTTT
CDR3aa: CASSSGQGAVIGELFF

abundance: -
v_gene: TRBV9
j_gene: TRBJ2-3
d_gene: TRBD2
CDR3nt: TGTGCCAGCAGCGTAGTTGCGGGAGGCACAGATACGCAGTATTTT
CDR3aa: CASSVVAGGTDTQYF

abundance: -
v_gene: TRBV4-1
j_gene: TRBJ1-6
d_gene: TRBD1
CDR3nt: TGCGCCAGCAGCCAAACAGGGGTAGGTTCACCCCTCAACTTT
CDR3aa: CASSQTGVGSPLNF

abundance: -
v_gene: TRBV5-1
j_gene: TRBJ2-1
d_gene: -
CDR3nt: TGCGCCAGCAGCTTAATACAGGACAATGAGCAGTTCTTC
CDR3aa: CASSLIQDNEQFF

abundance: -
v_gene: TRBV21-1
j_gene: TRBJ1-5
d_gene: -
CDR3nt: TGTGCCCCATGCCCCCGCAGGGTCAGCAATCAGCCCCAGCATTTT
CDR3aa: CAPCPRRVSNQPQHF

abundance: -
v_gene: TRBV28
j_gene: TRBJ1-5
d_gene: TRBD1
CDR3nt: TGTGCCAGCAGTTTGTGGCAGGGGGGTCAGCCCCAGCATTTT
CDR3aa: CASSLWQGGQPQHF

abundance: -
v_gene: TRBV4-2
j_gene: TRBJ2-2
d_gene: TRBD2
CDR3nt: TGTGCCAGCAGCCAAGTTAAGAGCGGGGGGGCTGCCGGGGAGCTGTTTTTT
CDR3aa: CASSQVKSGGAAGELFF

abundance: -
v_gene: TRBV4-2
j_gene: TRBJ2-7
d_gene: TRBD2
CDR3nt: TGTGCCAGCAGCCAAGCTGGAGGGACTAGCGGGAGGAGGAGAAACGAGCAGTACTTC
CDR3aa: CASSQAGGTSGRRRNEQYF

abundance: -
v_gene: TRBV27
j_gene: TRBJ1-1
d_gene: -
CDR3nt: TGTGCCAGCAGTCGACAGCGGGGGGAGAACACTGAAGCTTTCTTT
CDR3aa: CASSRQRGENTEAFF

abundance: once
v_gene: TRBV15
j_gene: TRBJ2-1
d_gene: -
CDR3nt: TGTGCCACCAGCAGAGTTTCTAGTGAGCAGTTCTTC
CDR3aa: CATSRVSSEQFF

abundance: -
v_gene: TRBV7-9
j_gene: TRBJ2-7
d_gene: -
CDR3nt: TGTGCCAGCAGCTTAAGCGAGATACCCGACGAGCAGTACTTC
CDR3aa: CASSLSEIPDEQYF

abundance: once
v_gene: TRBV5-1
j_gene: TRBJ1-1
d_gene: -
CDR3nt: TGCGCCAGCAGCTTGCAGGGCATGAACACTGAAGCTTTCTTT
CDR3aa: CASSLQGMNTEAFF

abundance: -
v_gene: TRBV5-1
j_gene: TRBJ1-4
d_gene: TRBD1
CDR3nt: TGCGCCAGCAGCTTGGGGGTGACAGGGTTCGGGGAAAAACTGTTTTTT
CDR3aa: CASSLGVTGFGEKLFF